Listed here are 21 T cell receptor beta chains from one sample, sequenced in a study of technical replicates of blood from a handful of donors. Measured with immunoSEQ multiplex PCR; TCRdb has only the in-frame clones, and not every one. This table holds about 81,000 clones, around 95% found once. Sequencing used T cells isolated from PBMCs. These receptors were obtained from a human donor in good health.

This clone was detected once. V and J are TRBV21-1 and TRBJ1-5; the tabulated D call, TRBD1, remains unverified against the DNA. TRBV21-1 is a documented pseudogene. The CDR3 runs to 17 residues. CDR3 sequence: CASSKWEQGKKDQPQHF. CDR3 nucleotides: TGTGCCAGCAGCAAGTGGGAACAGGGAAAGAAGGATCAGCCCCAGCATTTT.

V and J are TRBV5-6 and TRBJ2-7; the D gene is possibly TRBD2 (6 bases). V lost 2 bases and J lost 0, with 15 bases in between. Germline V gives CDR1 SGHDT, CDR2 YYEEEE. This CDR3 has 16 amino acids. The CDR3 spells CASSFLLAPFSYEQYF. In nucleotides, the CDR3 is TGTGCCAGCAGCTTTTTACTAGCCCCCTTCTCCTACGAGCAGTACTTC.

J is TRBJ2-7 and V is TRBV5-4; 7 positions agree with TRBD2. CDR3 size: 14 residues. Germline CDR1 reads SGHNT; CDR2 reads YYREEE (reference sequence). Trimming cost V 6 bases and J 1 base; bases outside gene matches: 7. The CDR3 loop is CASKTLASSYEQYF. The CDR3 DNA reads TGTGCCAGCAAAACACTAGCGAGTTCCTACGAGCAGTACTTC.

This sequence joins TRBV6-5 and TRBJ2-7; 11 nucleotides match TRBD2. Germline V gene lookup returns CDR1 MNHEY and CDR2 SVGAGI. J lost 7 bases, V lost 6 bases, and 11 bases had no gene match. The CDR3 consists of 15 residues. CDR3 sequence: CASSRGLAELGEQYF. Here the CDR3 DNA reads TGTGCCAGCAGCCGGGGACTAGCGGAATTGGGGGAGCAGTACTTC.

This clone has just one count. J is TRBJ2-5 and V is TRBV7-9; D possibly corresponds to TRBD1 (5 bases). CDR1 and CDR2 (germline): SEHNR, FQNEAQ (reference sequence). The CDR3 runs 15 residues. V dropped 5 bases and J dropped 2 bases, with 15 bases sitting between them. The CDR3, as DNA: TGTGCCAGCAGCCCCCCAGGGCAGGTACAAGAGACCCAGTACTTC. It is translated as CASSPPGQVQETQYF. Supplemented by reference TRBV7-9 and TRBJ2-5, the full variable domain reads DTGVSQNPRHKITKRGQNVTFRCDPISEHNRLYWYRQTLGQGPEFLTYFQNEAQLEKSRLLSDRFSAERPKGSFSTLEIQRTEQGDSAMYLCASSPPGQVQETQYFGPGTRLLVL.

V usage is TRBV18 and J usage is TRBJ1-2; D possibly corresponds to TRBD1 (5 bases). Germline-derived CDR1 and CDR2 are KGHSH and LQKENI. The CDR3 runs 13 residues. Trimming shortened V by 0 bases and J by 6 bases, and 8 bases separated the two germline ends. CDR3 DNA sequence: TGTGCCAGCTCACCACCAGGAGGGGATGGCTACACCTTC. This sequence encodes CASSPPGGDGYTF.

The rearrangement links TRBV30 to TRBJ2-2; D remains unclear. Germline V gene lookup returns CDR1 GTSNPN and CDR2 SVGIG (reference sequence). Trimming removed 0 bases from V and 4 bases from J, with 3 bases in between. There are 12 residues in the CDR3. CDR3 in DNA: TGTGCCTGGAGTGTCATCACCGGGGAGCTGTTTTTT. Translated: CAWSVITGELFF.

The chain links TRBV4-1 to TRBJ2-3, with TRBD2 identical over 10 bases. With V trimmed by 1 base and J by 5 bases, 12 bases remained unmatched. This CDR3 comprises 18 residues. The V gene's germline CDR1 is MGHRA and CDR2 YSYEKL. Written as DNA, the CDR3 is TGCGCCAGCAGCCAAGTTATTTTAACTAGCGGGAATTTAGATACGCAGTATTTT. This sequence encodes CASSQVILTSGNLDTQYF.

The gene calls are TRBV27 and TRBJ2-4, with D unclear. The CDR3 length is 13 residues. Trimming removed 5 bases at V and 9 bases at J, with 14 bases between. Germline values: CDR1 MNHEY, CDR2 SMNVEV (reference sequence). The CDR3: CASSPARSGIQYF. In nucleotides, the CDR3 is TGTGCCAGCAGTCCTGCTAGAAGTGGCATTCAGTACTTC.

This clone was seen just once. The V and J genes are TRBV28 and TRBJ2-3, with D uncertain. This CDR3 is 15 amino acids long. Germline V lookup: CDR1 MDHEN, CDR2 SYDVKM. With 3 bases removed from V and 6 bases from J, the gap between germline ends came to 16 bases. The CDR3 region is CASSLLSNVQDTQYF. Written as DNA, the CDR3 is TGTGCCAGCAGTTTGCTGTCTAACGTACAGGATACGCAGTATTTT.

The rearrangement links TRBV28 to TRBJ1-2, with unresolved D. Germline CDR1 MDHEN, CDR2 SYDVKM. The CDR3 contains 16 residues. V was shortened by 5 bases and J by 1 base, with 17 bases between the two germline ends. The chain's CDR3 is CASSPPVGGYNYGYTF. For the CDR3, the DNA is TGTGCCAGCAGTCCGCCGGTTGGCGGCTATAACTATGGCTACACCTTC.

The chain combines TRBV19 with TRBJ2-1, with 10 bases that match TRBD2. Germline CDR1 LNHDA, CDR2 SQIVND (reference sequence). CDR3 length equals 14 residues. V was pared by 10 bases and J by 1 base, with 4 bases of the junction left unmatched. The CDR3 DNA sequence: TGTGCCACTCTACTAGCGGGATCCTACAATGAGCAGTTCTTC. Translating gives CATLLAGSYNEQFF. The complete variable domain, with remaining parts taken from reference TRBV19 and TRBJ2-1, reads DGGITQSPKYLFRKEGQNVTLSCEQNLNHDAMYWYRQDPGQGLRLIYYSQIVNDFQKGDIAEGYSVSREKKESFPLTVTSAQKNPTAFYLCATLLAGSYNEQFFGPGTRLTVL.

The chain combines TRBV7-6 with TRBJ2-7; 13 bases are shared with TRBD2. Trimming at V came to 5 bases and at J to 4 bases, leaving 5 bases not matched to a gene. Germline V gene lookup returns CDR1 SGHVS and CDR2 FNYEAQ. This CDR3 region has 15 residues. The CDR3 loop reads CASSQTSGRVYEQYF. In DNA form, the CDR3 reads TGTGCCAGCAGCCAAACTAGCGGGAGGGTTTACGAGCAGTACTTC.

V is TRBV5-1 and J is TRBJ1-1; D is uncertain. The CDR3 runs to 12 residues. Germline V gene sequence: CDR1 SGHRS, CDR2 YFSETQ. V was pared by 0 bases and J by 3 bases, with 3 bases between. CDR3 amino acids: CASSLVDTEAFF. The CDR3 coding sequence is TGCGCCAGCAGCTTGGTCGACACTGAAGCTTTCTTT.

The rearrangement uses TRBV9 and TRBJ1-1; unclear D gene. The germline gives CDR1 SGDLS, CDR2 YYNGEE. This CDR3 is 13 amino acids long. V gave up 0 bases and J gave up 8 bases, with 11 bases separating them. The CDR3 sequence is CASSVVRSMEAFF. CDR3 in DNA: TGTGCCAGCAGCGTAGTTCGGTCGATGGAAGCTTTCTTT.

This rearrangement joins TRBV2 to TRBJ2-5, with TRBD2 matching 7 bases. The CDR3 contains 14 residues. From germline, CDR1 is SNHLY and CDR2 FYNNEI. J was trimmed by 7 bases and V by 0 bases; bases with no gene match: 5. CDR3 nucleotide sequence: TGTGCCAGCAGTGAAGCGGCTAGCGGAGGGACCCAGTACTTC. Its translation is CASSEAASGGTQYF.

The rearrangement uses TRBV5-1 and TRBJ1-1; TRBD1 matches 8 bases. The CDR3 spans 14 residues. J was trimmed by 5 bases and V by 4 bases; bases with no gene match: 7. The germline gives CDR1 SGHRS, CDR2 YFSETQ. The DNA of the CDR3 is TGCGCCAGCAGCCCAGACAGGGGAAGGACTGAAGCTTTCTTT. Translating gives CASSPDRGRTEAFF.

The chain has TRBV2 and TRBJ2-3; the match to TRBD2 covers 8 bases. Germline CDR1 is SNHLY and CDR2 is FYNNEI. The CDR3 covers 16 residues. Unmatched junction bases numbered 5, after V lost 3 bases and J lost 0 bases. This CDR3 reads CASSDGASGSTDTQYF. The CDR3 nucleotides read TGTGCCAGCAGTGACGGGGCTAGCGGGAGCACAGATACGCAGTATTTT.

In DNA form, the CDR3 reads TGTGCAGCAGGGACAATTTACGAGCAGTACTTC. It translates to CAAGTIYEQYF. This chain uses TRBV28 with TRBJ2-7; D possibly corresponds to TRBD1 (6 bases). This CDR3 region has 11 residues. Germline CDR1 MDHEN, CDR2 SYDVKM.

The V gene is TRBV14, the J gene TRBJ2-3; TRBD1 aligns across 7 bases. The germline V gene has CDR1 SGHDN and CDR2 FVKESK. CDR3 size: 14 residues. J lost 3 bases, V lost 4 bases, and 4 bases had no gene match. CDR3 protein: CASSPTGPTDTQYF. CDR3 in DNA: TGTGCCAGCAGCCCGACAGGGCCAACAGATACGCAGTATTTT.

The chain is built from TRBV7-2 and TRBJ2-1; 10 positions agree with TRBD2. Germline assignment: CDR1 SGHTA and CDR2 FQGNSA. The ends lost 3 bases at V and 6 bases at J; junction bases unmatched: 8. The length of the CDR3 is 16 residues. The CDR3 protein is CASSFPAIAGGNEQFF. The DNA of the CDR3 is TGTGCCAGCAGCTTTCCGGCGATAGCGGGAGGCAATGAGCAGTTCTTC.